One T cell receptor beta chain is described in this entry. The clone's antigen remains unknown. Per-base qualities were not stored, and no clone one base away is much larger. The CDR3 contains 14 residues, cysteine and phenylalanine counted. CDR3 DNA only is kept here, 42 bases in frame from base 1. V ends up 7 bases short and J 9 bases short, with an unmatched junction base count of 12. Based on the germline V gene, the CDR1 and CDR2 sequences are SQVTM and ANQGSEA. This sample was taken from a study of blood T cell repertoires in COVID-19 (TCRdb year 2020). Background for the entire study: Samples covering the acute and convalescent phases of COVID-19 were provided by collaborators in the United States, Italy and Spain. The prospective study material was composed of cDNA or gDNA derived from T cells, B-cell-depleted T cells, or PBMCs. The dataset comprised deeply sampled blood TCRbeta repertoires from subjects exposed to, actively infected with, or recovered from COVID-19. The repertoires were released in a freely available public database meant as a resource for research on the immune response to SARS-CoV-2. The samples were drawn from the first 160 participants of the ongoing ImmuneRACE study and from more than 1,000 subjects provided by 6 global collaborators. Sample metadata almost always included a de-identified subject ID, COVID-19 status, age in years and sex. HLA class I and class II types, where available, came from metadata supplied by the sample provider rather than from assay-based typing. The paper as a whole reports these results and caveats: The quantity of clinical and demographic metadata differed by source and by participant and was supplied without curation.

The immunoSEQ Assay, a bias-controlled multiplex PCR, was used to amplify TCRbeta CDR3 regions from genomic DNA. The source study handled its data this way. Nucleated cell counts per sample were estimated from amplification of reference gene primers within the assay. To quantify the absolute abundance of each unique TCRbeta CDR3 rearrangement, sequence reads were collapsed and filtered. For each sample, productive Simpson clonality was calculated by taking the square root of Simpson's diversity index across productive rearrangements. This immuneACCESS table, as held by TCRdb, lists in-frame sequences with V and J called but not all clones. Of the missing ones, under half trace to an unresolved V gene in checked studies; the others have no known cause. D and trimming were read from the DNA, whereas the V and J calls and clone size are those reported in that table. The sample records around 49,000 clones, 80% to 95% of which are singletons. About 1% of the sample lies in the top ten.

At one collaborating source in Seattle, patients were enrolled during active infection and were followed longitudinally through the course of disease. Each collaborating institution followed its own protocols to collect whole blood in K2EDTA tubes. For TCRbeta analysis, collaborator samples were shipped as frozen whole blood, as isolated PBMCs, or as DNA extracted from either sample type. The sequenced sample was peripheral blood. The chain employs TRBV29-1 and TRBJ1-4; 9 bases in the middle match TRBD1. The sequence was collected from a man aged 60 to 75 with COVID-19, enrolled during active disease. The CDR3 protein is CSATSPGTGQKLFF. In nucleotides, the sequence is TGCAGCGCTACCTCGCCCGGGACAGGGCAAAAACTGTTTTTT.